At least ten counts were recorded for the clone carrying this TCR beta chain. The antigen is not known. The data belong to a study of T cells after posttransplantation cyclophosphamide. Study conclusions and caveats: Tissue-infiltrating T cells from skin or gut overlapped little with blood T cells. Donor CD8+ memory clones often dominated recipient blood repertoires at later times.

Some clones are missing from TCRdb's copy, which holds only in-frame ones; the method was immunoSEQ multiplex PCR. The sample shows around 25,000 clones, no singletons; the ten largest hold around 7%. With 4 bases clipped from V and 2 bases from J, the junction kept 4 bases outside the gene matches. Per the germline V gene, CDR1 is SGHAT and CDR2 is FQNNGV. This CDR3 spans 15 amino acids. The chain uses TRBV11-2 and TRBJ2-5; 10 bases line up with TRBD2. The sequence came from an older woman in good health, CMV-negative, and a related stem cell transplant donor. Sequences were obtained from PBMCs. In nucleotides, the CDR3 is TGTGCCAGCAGCTCGGGGACTAGCGTTCAAGAGACCCAGTACTTC. Translated: CASSSGTSVQETQYF.